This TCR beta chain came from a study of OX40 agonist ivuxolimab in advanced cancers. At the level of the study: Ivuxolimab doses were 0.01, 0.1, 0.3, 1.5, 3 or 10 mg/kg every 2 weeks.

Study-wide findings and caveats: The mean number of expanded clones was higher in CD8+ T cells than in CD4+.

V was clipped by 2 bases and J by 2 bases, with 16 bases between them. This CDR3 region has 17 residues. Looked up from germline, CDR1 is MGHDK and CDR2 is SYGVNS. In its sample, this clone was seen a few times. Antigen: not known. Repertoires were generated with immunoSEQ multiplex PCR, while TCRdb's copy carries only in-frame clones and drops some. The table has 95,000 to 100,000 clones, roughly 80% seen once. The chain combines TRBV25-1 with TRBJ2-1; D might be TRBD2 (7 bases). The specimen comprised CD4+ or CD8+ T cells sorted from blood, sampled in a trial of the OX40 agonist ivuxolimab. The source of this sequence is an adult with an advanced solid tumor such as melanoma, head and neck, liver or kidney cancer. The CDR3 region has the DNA TGTGCCAGCAGTGAAAGGGCTAGGGGGGGTGCCTACAATGAGCAGTTCTTC. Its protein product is CASSERARGGAYNEQFF.